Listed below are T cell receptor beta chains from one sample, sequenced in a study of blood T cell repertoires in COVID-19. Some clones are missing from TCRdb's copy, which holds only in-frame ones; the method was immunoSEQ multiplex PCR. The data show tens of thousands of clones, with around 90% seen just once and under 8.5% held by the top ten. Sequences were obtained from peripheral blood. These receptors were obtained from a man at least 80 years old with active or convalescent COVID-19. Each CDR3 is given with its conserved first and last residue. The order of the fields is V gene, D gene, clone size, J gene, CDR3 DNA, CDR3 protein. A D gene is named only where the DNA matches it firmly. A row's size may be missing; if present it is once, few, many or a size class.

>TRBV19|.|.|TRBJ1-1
TGTGCCAGTAGTAAGCAGAGCGGAGCTTTCTTT
CASSKQSGAFF
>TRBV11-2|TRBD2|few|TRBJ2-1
TGTGCCAGCAGCTTTAGCGGGAGAGGCAATGAGCAGTTCTTC
CASSFSGRGNEQFF
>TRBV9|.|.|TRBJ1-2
TGTGCCAGCAGCGCACTCCCGGGGAACTATGGCTACACCTTC
CASSALPGNYGYTF
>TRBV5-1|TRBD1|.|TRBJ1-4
TGCGCCAGCAGCATGGGACAGCCAAATGAAAAACTGTTTTTT
CASSMGQPNEKLFF
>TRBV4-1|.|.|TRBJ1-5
TGCGCCAGCAGCCAAGACCTGCTCGGGCAGCCCCAGCATTTT
CASSQDLLGQPQHF
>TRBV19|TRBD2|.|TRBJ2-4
TGTGCCAGTAGTATTAGGGGTAGCGGGAGGTGGGACATTCAGTACTTC
CASSIRGSGRWDIQYF
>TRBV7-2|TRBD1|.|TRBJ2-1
TGTGCCAGCAGCAGAGACAGGGTCAATGAGCAGTTCTTC
CASSRDRVNEQFF
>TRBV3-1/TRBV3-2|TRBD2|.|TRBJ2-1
TGTGCCAGCAGCCAAGGGAGGGAGGGTCCGTACAATGAGCAGTTCTTC
CASSQGREGPYNEQFF
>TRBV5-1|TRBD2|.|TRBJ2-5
TGCGCCAGCAGCTTGGTGGGCGGGAGTGAGGAGACCCAGTACTTC
CASSLVGGSEETQYF
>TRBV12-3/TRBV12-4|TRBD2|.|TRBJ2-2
TGTGCCGGACGACTAGCAACACACGGGGAGCTGTTTTTT
CAGRLATHGELFF
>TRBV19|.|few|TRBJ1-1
TGTGCCAGTAGTATTAGGAGCCCGACTGAAGCTTTCTTT
CASSIRSPTEAFF
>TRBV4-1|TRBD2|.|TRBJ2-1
TGCGCCAGCAGCCCTGGACTAGCGGGGGGGCGTCGCAATGAGCAGTTCTTC
CASSPGLAGGRRNEQFF
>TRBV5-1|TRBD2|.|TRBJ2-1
TGCGCCAGCAGCCCCGGGACTAGCAGAAACAATGAGCAGTTCTTC
CASSPGTSRNNEQFF
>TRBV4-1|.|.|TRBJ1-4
TGCGCCAGCAGCCAAGATAGAGGGACAACTAATGAAAAACTGTTTTTT
CASSQDRGTTNEKLFF
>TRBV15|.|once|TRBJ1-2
TGTGCCACCAGCAGCGGGACTGGAGATGGCTACACCTTC
CATSSGTGDGYTF
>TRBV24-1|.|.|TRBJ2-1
TGTGCCACCAGTGAAACACAGATTTACAATGAGCAGTTCTTC
CATSETQIYNEQFF
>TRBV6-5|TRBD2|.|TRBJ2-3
TGTGCCAGCACACGGGGGGGCAGTTTTGATACGCAGTATTTT
CASTRGGSFDTQYF
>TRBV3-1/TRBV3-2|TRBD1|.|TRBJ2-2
TGTGCCAGCAGCCATCGAGGACAGGGGTATACCGGGGAGCTGTTTTTT
CASSHRGQGYTGELFF
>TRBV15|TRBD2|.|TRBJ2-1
TGTGCCACCAGCAGCTTAACTAGCGGACGTTACAATGAGCAGTTCTTC
CATSSLTSGRYNEQFF
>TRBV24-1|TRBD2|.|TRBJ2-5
TGTGCCACCAGTGAGTCCGGGACTAGCGGGACCAAGGCCTCGGCCCAGTACTTC
CATSESGTSGTKASAQYF
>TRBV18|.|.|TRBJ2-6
TGTGCCAGCTCCCGGCCGGGGAGCTCTGGGGCCAACGTCCTGACTTTC
CASSRPGSSGANVLTF
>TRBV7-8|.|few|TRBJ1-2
TGTGCCAGCAGCTTATATACTGCTAACTATGGCTACACCTTC
CASSLYTANYGYTF
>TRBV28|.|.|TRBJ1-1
TGTGCCAGCAGTCGAACTTCCGGAGGGAACACTGAAGCTTTCTTT
CASSRTSGGNTEAFF
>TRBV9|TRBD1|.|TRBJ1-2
TGTGCCAGCAGCCCCCCGACAGGGGTCGGCTACACCTTC
CASSPPTGVGYTF
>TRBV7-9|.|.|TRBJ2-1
TGTGCCAGCAGCTTCGGGGTCTGGGAGCAGTTCTTC
CASSFGVWEQFF
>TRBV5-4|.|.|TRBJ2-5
TGTGCCAGCAGCTTTGGACAGAAAGAGACCCAGTACTTC
CASSFGQKETQYF
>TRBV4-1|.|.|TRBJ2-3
TGCGCCAGCAGCCGGACACATCGGGATACGCAGTATTTT
CASSRTHRDTQYF
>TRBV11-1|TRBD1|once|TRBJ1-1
TGTGCCAGCAGCTTAGCGGGGACAGGGGGCTTCTTGAACACTGAAGCTTTCTTT
CASSLAGTGGFLNTEAFF
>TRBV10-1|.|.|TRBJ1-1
TGCGCCAGCAGTGATGGTGTAGGGTCGGGATCTGAAGCTTTCTTT
CASSDGVGSGSEAFF
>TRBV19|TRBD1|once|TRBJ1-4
TGTGCCAGTAGTCTTGATACCGGGACAGGGGGTGAAAAACTGTTTTTT
CASSLDTGTGGEKLFF
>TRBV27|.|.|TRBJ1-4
TGTGCCAGCAGTTTTAGGGGGGGAGGTGAAAAACTGTTTTTT
CASSFRGGGEKLFF
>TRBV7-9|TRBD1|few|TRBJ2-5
TGTGCCAGCAGCGGACAGGGAATGGCCCAGTACTTC
CASSGQGMAQYF
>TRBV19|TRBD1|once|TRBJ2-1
TGTGCCAGTAGTAGCCGGGACAGGGGCAATGAGCAGTTCTTC
CASSSRDRGNEQFF
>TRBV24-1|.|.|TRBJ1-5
TGTGCCGCCATGAGTGCCCAGGGCAATCAGCCCCAGCATTTT
CAAMSAQGNQPQHF
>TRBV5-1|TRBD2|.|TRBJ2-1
TGCGCCAGCAGCTTGCCGCTAGCGGGAGGTAATGAGCAGTTCTTC
CASSLPLAGGNEQFF
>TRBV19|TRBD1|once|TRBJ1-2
TGTGCCAGTAGTCAGGACAGGGACTATGGCTACACCTTC
CASSQDRDYGYTF
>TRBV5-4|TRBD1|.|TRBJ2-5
TGTGCCAGCAGAACAGCAGGGGGCGCCGAGACCCAGTACTTC
CASRTAGGAETQYF
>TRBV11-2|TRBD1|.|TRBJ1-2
TGTGCCAGCAGCTCTAGACAGGGAGTTAACTATGGCTACACCTTC
CASSSRQGVNYGYTF
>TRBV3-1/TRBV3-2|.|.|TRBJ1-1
TGTGCCAGCAGCCAAGATAGTCGGGTTACCACTGAAGCTTTCTTT
CASSQDSRVTTEAFF
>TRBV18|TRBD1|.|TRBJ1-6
TGTGCCAGCTCACCGGGACAGGGGAACTACAATTCACCCCTCCACTTT
CASSPGQGNYNSPLHF
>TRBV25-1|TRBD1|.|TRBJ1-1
TGTGCCAGCAGTGCAGACAGGGGAAGGCGCACTGAAGCTTTCTTT
CASSADRGRRTEAFF
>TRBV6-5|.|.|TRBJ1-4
TGTGCCAGCAGTTACTTTCAGGCTAATGAAAAACTGTTTTTT
CASSYFQANEKLFF
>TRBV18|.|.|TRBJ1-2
TGTGCCAGCTCACCAAGCGGGTTGACGGCGGGTGGCTACACCTTC
CASSPSGLTAGGYTF
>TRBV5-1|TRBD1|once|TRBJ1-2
TGCGCCAGCAGCTTCGACAGGGGGCGAAACATCGGGGGCTACACCTTC
CASSFDRGRNIGGYTF
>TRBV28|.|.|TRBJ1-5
TGTGCCAGCAGTTCAAATCGAGGTAGGAGCAATCAGCCCCAGCATTTT
CASSSNRGRSNQPQHF
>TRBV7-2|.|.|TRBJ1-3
TGTGCCAGCAGCAGAGAGGCTTCCCGCTCTGGAAACACCATATATTTT
CASSREASRSGNTIYF
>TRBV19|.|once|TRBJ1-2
TGTGCCAGTAGTCGCCGGGACTACTATGGCTACACCTTC
CASSRRDYYGYTF
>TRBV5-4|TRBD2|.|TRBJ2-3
TGTGCCAGCAGCCCCGGGGTAGCGGGGGGGCATGTAGATACGCAGTATTTT
CASSPGVAGGHVDTQYF
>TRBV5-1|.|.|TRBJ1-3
TGCGCCAGCAGCTTGGTAGGGGATATCTCTGGAAACACCATATATTTT
CASSLVGDISGNTIYF
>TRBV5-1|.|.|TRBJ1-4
TGCGCCAGCAGCTTGAGAACAGCCCGATCGGAAAAACTGTTTTTT
CASSLRTARSEKLFF
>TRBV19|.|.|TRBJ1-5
TGTGCCAGTAGTCAAACACAGGGAACGGGGCAGCCCCAGCATTTT
CASSQTQGTGQPQHF
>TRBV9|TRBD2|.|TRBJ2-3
TGTGCCAGCAGCGTAGGACTAGCCGGAGATACGCAGTATTTT
CASSVGLAGDTQYF
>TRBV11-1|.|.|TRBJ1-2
TGTGCCAGCAGCCCCGCCGGGACAAGCTATGGCTACACCTTC
CASSPAGTSYGYTF
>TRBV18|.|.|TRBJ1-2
TGTGCCAGCTCCGGGGGTCCGGATGGCTACACCTTC
CASSGGPDGYTF
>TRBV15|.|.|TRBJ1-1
TGTGCCACCAGCAGACCCCGACAGACGAACACTGAAGCTTTCTTT
CATSRPRQTNTEAFF
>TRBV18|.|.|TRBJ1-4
TGTGCCAGCTCACCACCTGGCAGGAAAAATGAAAAACTGTTTTTT
CASSPPGRKNEKLFF
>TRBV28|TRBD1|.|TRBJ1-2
TGTGCCAGCAGCCTCCAACAGGGGCTTCTCACCCTTTATGGCTACACCTTC
CASSLQQGLLTLYGYTF